This T cell receptor (beta chain) stems from a study of cytomegalovirus exposure and HLA in healthy donors. Study results and caveats: Most TCR sequences proved rare, with some public TCRs found in many donors.

A multiplex PCR was run with 60 Vbeta primers and 13 Jbeta primers. The data were produced by immunoSEQ multiplex PCR, yet TCRdb's version contains in-frame clones alone and is incomplete. The sample contains about 170,000 clones, approximately 81% of which appear only once. A note on this clone: Its antigen is not identified.

Germline CDR1 is SGHTA and CDR2 is FQGNSA. Trimming cost V 5 bases and J 12 bases; bases outside gene matches: 6. The CDR3 consists of 12 residues. The receptor was isolated from a woman in her late teens or twenties in good health and CMV-seronegative. Sequencing used PBMCs. The chain joins TRBV7-2 to TRBJ2-1; 8 bases fit TRBD1. CDR3 sequence: CASSTDRGRQFF. The CDR3 DNA is TGTGCCAGCAGCACTGACAGGGGAAGGCAGTTCTTC.